This TCR beta chain came from a study of regulatory T cells in long-lasting Graves disease. Looking at the study overall: Recently diagnosed Graves' patients had received antithyroid drugs for under 3 months.

CDR3-region Arm-PCR and iRepertoire HTBI primers produced the TCR beta libraries. Each CDR3 protein gets one entry after TCRdb re-called the multiplex PCR reads with MiXCR. The table has about 530,000 distinct CDR3 sequences, 16% seen once. This clonotype appeared many times. What it binds is unknown. Study findings and constraints: Persistent patients had more shared public clonotypes (2,741) than new patients (around 950). TRBV28, TRBJ1-2 and TRBJ2-5 were segments that persistent disease favored.

Time point: newly diagnosed GD, antithyroid drugs for less than 3 months. Isolated PBMC RNA provided the starting material for the TCR library. CDR3 length: 17 amino acids. CDR1 and CDR2 from the germline V gene are SNHLY and FYNNEI. V shed 6 bases and J shed 0 bases, with 20 bases lying between them. The sample was also reused in another study, on T cells in Graves' hyperthyroidism and ophthalmopathy. That publication notes: The model anticipated ophthalmopathy a median about six months pre-onset.

The gene calls are TRBV2 and TRBJ1-2; tentative D call: TRBD1 (6 bases). The sequences come from peripheral blood mononuclear cells (PBMCs), collected at new diagnosis, from a patient treated with antithyroid drugs. The TCR was taken from a woman aged 35-60 years with Graves disease. CDR3 sequence: CASRGAEGLGTNYGYTF. The CDR3 nucleotides are TGTGCCAGCAGGGGGGCAGAGGGCCTGGGGACTAACTATGGCTACACCTTC.